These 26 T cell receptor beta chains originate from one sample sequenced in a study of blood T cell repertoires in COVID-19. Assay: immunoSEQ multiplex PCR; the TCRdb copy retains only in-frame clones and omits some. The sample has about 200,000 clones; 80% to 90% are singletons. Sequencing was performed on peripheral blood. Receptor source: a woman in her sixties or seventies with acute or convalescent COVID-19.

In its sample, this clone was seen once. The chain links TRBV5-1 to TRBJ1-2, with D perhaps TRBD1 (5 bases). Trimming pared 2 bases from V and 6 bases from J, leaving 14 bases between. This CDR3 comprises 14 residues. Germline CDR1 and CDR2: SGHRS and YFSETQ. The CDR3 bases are TGCGCCAGCAGCTTACCCGGGACTTCGGATGGCTACACCTTC. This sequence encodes CASSLPGTSDGYTF.

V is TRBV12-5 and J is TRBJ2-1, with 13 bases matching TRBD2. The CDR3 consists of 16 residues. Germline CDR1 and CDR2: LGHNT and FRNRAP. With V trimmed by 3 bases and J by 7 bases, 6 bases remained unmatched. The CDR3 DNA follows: TGTGCTAGTGGTTTCTCTACTAGCGGGAGGGCAAATGAGCAGTTCTTC. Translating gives CASGFSTSGRANEQFF. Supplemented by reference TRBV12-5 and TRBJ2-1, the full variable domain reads DARVTQTPRHKVTEMGQEVTMRCQPILGHNTVFWYRQTMMQGLELLAYFRNRAPLDDSGMPKDRFSAEMPDATLATLKIQPSEPRDSAVYFCASGFSTSGRANEQFFGPGTRLTVL.

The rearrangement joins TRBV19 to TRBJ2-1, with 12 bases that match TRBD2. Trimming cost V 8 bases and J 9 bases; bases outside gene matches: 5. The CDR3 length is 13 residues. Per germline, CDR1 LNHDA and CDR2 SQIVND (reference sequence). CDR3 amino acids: CASRTSGKGEQFF. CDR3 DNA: TGTGCCAGTCGGACTAGCGGGAAAGGTGAGCAGTTCTTC.

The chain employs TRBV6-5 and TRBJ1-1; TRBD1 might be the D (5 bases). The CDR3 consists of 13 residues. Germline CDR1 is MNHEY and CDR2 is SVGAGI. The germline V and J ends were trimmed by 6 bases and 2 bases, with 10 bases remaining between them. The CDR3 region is CASRTGGNTEAFF. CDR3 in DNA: TGTGCCAGCAGGACCGGGGGAAACACTGAAGCTTTCTTT.

The CDR3 here is CASRLSGEAPGELFF. In nucleotides, the CDR3 is TGCGCCAGCAGGCTCTCCGGGGAGGCTCCCGGGGAGCTGTTTTTT. This chain uses TRBV5-1 with TRBJ2-2; maybe TRBD2 (6 bases). V gave up 5 bases and J gave up 6 bases, with 17 bases separating them. The CDR3 sequence is 15 residues long. Germline loops: CDR1 SGHRS, CDR2 YFSETQ.

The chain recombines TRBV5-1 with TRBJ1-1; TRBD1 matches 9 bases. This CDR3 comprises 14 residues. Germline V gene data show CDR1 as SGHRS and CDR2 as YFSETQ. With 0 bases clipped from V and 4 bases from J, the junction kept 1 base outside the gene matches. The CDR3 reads CASSLGDRVTEAFF. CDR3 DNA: TGCGCCAGCAGCTTGGGGGACAGGGTCACTGAAGCTTTCTTT. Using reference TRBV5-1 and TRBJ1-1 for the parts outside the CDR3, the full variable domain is KAGVTQTPRYLIKTRGQQVTLSCSPISGHRSVSWYQQTPGQGLQFLFEYFSETQRNKGNFPGRFSGRQFSNSRSEMNVSTLELGDSALYLCASSLGDRVTEAFFGQGTRLTVV.

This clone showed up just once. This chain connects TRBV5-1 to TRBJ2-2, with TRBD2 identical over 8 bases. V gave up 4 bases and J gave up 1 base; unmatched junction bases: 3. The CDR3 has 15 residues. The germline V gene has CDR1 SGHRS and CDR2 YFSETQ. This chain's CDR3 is CASSRLAGNTGELFF. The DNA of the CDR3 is TGCGCCAGCAGCCGCCTAGCGGGGAACACCGGGGAGCTGTTTTTT.

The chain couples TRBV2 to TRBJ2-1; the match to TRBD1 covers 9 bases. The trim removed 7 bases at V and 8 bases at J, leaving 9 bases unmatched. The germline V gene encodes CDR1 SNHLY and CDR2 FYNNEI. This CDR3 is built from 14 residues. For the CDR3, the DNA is TGTGCCAGCACAAAGGACAGGGGAATCTATGAGCAGTTCTTC. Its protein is CASTKDRGIYEQFF.

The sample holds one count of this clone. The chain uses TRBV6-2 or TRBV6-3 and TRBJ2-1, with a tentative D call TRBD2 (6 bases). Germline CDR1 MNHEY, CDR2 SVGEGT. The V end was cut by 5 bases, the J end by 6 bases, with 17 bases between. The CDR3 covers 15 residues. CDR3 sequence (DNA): TGTGCCAGCAGTCGACTAGAGGGGCGGGTCAATGAGCAGTTCTTC. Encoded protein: CASSRLEGRVNEQFF.

Written as DNA, the CDR3 is TGTGCCAGTAGAGGACAGATAAACACTGAAGCTTTCTTT. This codes for CASRGQINTEAFF. The gene calls are TRBV19 and TRBJ1-1; D possibly corresponds to TRBD1 (6 bases). V dropped 6 bases and J dropped 2 bases, with 10 bases sitting between them. This CDR3 spans 13 amino acids. Per the germline V gene, CDR1 is LNHDA and CDR2 is SQIVND (reference sequence).

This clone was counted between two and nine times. CDR3 amino acids: CASSQEITGVTEAFF. For the CDR3, the DNA is TGCGCCAGCAGCCAAGAAATCACAGGGGTGACTGAAGCTTTCTTT. V and J are TRBV4-1 and TRBJ1-1; 7 bases are a match to TRBD1. The CDR3 runs to 15 residues. V dropped 0 bases and J dropped 5; count of bases not matched to a gene: 6. The V gene's germline CDR1 is MGHRA and CDR2 YSYEKL.

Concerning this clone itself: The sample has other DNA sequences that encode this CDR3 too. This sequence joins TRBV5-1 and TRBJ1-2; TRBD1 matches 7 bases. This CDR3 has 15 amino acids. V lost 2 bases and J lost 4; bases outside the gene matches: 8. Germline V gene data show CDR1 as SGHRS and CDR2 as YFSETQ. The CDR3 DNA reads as TGCGCCAGCAGCTTAGCAGGGGGTGGACTCTATGGCTACACCTTC. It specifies CASSLAGGGLYGYTF.

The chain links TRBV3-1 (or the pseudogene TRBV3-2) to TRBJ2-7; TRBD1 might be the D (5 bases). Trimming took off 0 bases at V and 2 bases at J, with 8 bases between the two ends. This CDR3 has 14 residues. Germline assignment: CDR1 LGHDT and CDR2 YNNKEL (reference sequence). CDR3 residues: CASSQDRVPYEQYF. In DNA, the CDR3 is TGTGCCAGCAGCCAAGACAGGGTGCCCTACGAGCAGTACTTC.

The CDR3 bases are TGTGCCAGCAGTCTGGGACTAGCGGGACTCCAAGAGACCCAGTACTTC. Translation: CASSLGLAGLQETQYF. J is TRBJ2-5 and V is TRBV28, with TRBD2 matching over 13 bases. The V gene end was trimmed by 5 bases and the J gene end by 1 base; junction bases not matched to a gene: 4. Looked up from germline, CDR1 is MDHEN and CDR2 is SYDVKM. The CDR3 extends over 16 amino acids.

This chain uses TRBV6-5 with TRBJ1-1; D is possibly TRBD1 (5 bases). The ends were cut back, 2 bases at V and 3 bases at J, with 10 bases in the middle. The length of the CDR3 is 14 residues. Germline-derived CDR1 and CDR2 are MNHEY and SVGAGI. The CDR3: CASSYRGGDTEAFF. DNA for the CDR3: TGTGCCAGCAGTTACAGGGGAGGTGACACTGAAGCTTTCTTT.

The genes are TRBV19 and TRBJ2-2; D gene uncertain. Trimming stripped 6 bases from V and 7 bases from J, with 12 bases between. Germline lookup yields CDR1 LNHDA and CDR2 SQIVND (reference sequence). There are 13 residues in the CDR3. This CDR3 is CASSPDAVGELFF. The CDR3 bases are TGTGCCAGTAGCCCCGATGCGGTCGGGGAGCTGTTTTTT.

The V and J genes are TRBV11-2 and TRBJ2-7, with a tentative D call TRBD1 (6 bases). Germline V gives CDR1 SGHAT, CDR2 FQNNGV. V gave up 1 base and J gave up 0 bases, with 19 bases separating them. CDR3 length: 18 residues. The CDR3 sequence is CASSLAQDRTLFSYEQYF. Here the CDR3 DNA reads TGTGCCAGCAGCTTAGCCCAAGACAGGACCCTCTTCTCCTACGAGCAGTACTTC.

The CDR3 nucleotides read TGTGCCAGCAGCTTAGATTTCTCCGGGAGCGGGAGAGAGACCCAGTACTTC. It specifies CASSLDFSGSGRETQYF. The rearrangement links TRBV11-3 to TRBJ2-5, with 8 bases fitting TRBD2. CDR1 SGHNT and CDR2 YENEEA come from the germline V gene. The CDR3 totals 17 residues. V dropped 0 bases and J dropped 4; count of bases not matched to a gene: 10.

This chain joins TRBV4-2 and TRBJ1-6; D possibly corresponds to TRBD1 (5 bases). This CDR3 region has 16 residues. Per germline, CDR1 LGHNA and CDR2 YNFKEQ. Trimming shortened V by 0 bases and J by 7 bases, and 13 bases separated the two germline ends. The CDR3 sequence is CASSQDLQGQNSPLHF. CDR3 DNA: TGTGCCAGCAGCCAAGATCTGCAGGGTCAGAATTCACCCCTCCACTTT.

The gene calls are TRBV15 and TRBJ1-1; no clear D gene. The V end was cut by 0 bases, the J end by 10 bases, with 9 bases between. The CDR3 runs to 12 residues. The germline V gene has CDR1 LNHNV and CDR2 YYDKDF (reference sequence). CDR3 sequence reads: CATSRDRDTAFF. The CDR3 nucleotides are TGTGCCACCAGCAGAGATCGCGACACAGCTTTCTTT.

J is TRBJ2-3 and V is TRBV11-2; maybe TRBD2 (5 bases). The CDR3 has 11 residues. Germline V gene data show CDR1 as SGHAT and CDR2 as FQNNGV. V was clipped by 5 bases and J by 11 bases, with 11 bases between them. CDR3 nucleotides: TGTGCCAGCAGCGCGGAAGGAGGGCAGTATTTT. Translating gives CASSAEGGQYF.

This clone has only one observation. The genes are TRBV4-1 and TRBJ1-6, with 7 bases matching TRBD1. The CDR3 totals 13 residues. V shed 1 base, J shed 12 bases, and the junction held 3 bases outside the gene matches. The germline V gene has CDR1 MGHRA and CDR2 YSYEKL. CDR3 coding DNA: TGCGCCAGCAGCCAAGTACAGGGGTTACCCCTCCACTTT. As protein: CASSQVQGLPLHF.

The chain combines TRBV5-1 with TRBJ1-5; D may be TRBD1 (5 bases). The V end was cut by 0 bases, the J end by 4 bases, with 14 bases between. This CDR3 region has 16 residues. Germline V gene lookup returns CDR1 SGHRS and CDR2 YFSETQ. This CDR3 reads CASSLGMGPTNQPQHF. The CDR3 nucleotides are TGCGCCAGCAGCTTGGGTATGGGGCCTACGAATCAGCCCCAGCATTTT.

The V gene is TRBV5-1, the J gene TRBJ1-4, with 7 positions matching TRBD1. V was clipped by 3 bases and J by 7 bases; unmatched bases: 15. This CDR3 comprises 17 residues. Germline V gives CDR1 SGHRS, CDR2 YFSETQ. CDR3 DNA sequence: TGCGCCAGCAGCTCGGGCCTGCGACAGGGATTAGGTGAAAAACTGTTTTTT. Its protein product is CASSSGLRQGLGEKLFF. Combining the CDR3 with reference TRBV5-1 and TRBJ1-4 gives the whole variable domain KAGVTQTPRYLIKTRGQQVTLSCSPISGHRSVSWYQQTPGQGLQFLFEYFSETQRNKGNFPGRFSGRQFSNSRSEMNVSTLELGDSALYLCASSSGLRQGLGEKLFFGSGTQLSVL.

This CDR3 is CASSLRTSGTSTDTQYF. CDR3 sequence (DNA): TGCGCCAGCAGCCTCAGGACTAGCGGCACTAGCACAGATACGCAGTATTTT. J is TRBJ2-3 and V is TRBV4-1; 10 nucleotides line up with TRBD2. Germline CDR1 is MGHRA and CDR2 is YSYEKL. Unmatched junction bases numbered 7, after V lost 4 bases and J lost 0 bases. The CDR3 sequence is 17 residues long.

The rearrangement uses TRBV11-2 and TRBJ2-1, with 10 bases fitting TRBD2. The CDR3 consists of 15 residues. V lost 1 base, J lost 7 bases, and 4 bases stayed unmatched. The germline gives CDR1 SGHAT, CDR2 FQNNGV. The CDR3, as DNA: TGTGCCAGCAGCTTAGGACTAGCGGGTATTAATGAGCAGTTCTTC. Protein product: CASSLGLAGINEQFF.